The 6 T cell receptor beta chains below come from one sample, sequenced in a study of cytomegalovirus exposure and HLA in healthy donors. Both 60 Vbeta primers and 13 Jbeta primers went into the PCR. The assay was immunoSEQ multiplex PCR, and TCRdb's table has in-frame clones only and misses some. The sample contains about 130,000 clones, roughly 76% of which appear only once. The material sequenced was PBMCs. The origin of the receptors is a woman aged 60-75 years in good health and CMV-seropositive.

The chain joins TRBV2 to TRBJ2-2; 9 nucleotides line up with TRBD2. This CDR3 has 14 residues. V was pared by 5 bases and J by 9 bases, with 7 bases of the junction left unmatched. The germline V gene encodes CDR1 SNHLY and CDR2 FYNNEI. CDR3 sequence reads: CASSPGTSIRELFF. The DNA for the CDR3 is TGTGCCAGCAGTCCCGGGACTAGCATCAGGGAGCTGTTTTTT.

Regarding this clone: The sample has other DNA sequences that encode this CDR3 too. The V gene is TRBV7-9, the J gene TRBJ1-2; TRBD1 matches at 9 bases. CDR1 and CDR2 (germline): SEHNR, FQNEAQ (reference sequence). The CDR3 runs 13 residues. J gave up 8 bases and V 2 bases, and 3 bases lay outside the gene matches. CDR3 sequence (DNA): TGTGCCAGCAGCTTAAGACAGGGGGAAGGCTACACCTTC. This translates into CASSLRQGEGYTF.

The gene calls are TRBV2 and TRBJ2-1; 10 positions match TRBD1. V shed 7 bases and J 7 bases; nucleotides not matched to a gene: 10. This CDR3 has 15 residues. Germline CDR1 is SNHLY and CDR2 is FYNNEI. The CDR3 region is CASNSDRGRGNEQFF. The DNA of the CDR3 is TGTGCCAGCAATTCAGACAGGGGGCGAGGTAATGAGCAGTTCTTC.

The CDR3 spells CASSEGEVGLRYEQYF. In nucleotides, the CDR3 is TGTGCCAGCAGTGAAGGAGAAGTGGGACTAAGGTACGAGCAGTACTTC. The chain uses TRBV6-1 and TRBJ2-7; TRBD2 aligns across 7 bases. The CDR3 contains 16 residues. Germline V gene data show CDR1 as MNHNS and CDR2 as SASEGT. Trimming cost V 1 base and J 4 bases; bases outside gene matches: 10.

The chain is built from TRBV7-9 and TRBJ2-7; no firm D call. Germline CDR1 reads SEHNR; CDR2 reads FQNEAQ (reference sequence). With 7 bases removed from V and 3 bases from J, the gap between germline ends came to 7 bases. The CDR3 totals 11 residues. CDR3 loop: CASTPVYEQYF. In DNA form, the CDR3 reads TGTGCCAGCACCCCGGTCTACGAGCAGTACTTC.

The V call is TRBV7-6, the J call TRBJ2-7, with D maybe TRBD2 (5 bases). The CDR3 is made up of 14 amino acids. V was shortened by 4 bases and J by 2 bases, with 12 bases between the two germline ends. Germline assignment: CDR1 SGHVS and CDR2 FNYEAQ. In DNA, the CDR3 is TGTGCCAGCAGCTCCCTTGGACTTGCCTACGAGCAGTACTTC. It encodes CASSSLGLAYEQYF.